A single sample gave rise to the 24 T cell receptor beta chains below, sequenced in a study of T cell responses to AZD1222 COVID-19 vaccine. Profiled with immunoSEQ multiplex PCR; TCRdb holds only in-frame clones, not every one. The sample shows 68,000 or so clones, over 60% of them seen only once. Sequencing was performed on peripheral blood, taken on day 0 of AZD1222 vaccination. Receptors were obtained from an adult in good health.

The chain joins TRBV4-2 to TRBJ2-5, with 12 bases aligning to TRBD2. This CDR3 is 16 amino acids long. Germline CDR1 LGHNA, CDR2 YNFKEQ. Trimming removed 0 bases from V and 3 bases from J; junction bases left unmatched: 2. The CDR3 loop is CASSQDGLAGKETQYF. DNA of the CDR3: TGTGCCAGCAGCCAAGATGGACTAGCGGGGAAAGAGACCCAGTACTTC.

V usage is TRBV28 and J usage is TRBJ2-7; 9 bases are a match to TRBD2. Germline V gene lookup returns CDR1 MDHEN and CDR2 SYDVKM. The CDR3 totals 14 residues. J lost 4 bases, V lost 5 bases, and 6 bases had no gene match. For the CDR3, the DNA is TGTGCCAGCAGTCCCCCGACTAGCGGATACGAGCAGTACTTC. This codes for CASSPPTSGYEQYF.

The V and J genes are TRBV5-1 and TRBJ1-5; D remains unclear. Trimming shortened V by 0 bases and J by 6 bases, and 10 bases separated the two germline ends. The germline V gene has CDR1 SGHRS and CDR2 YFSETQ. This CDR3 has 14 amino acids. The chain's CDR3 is CASSLDGGGQPQHF. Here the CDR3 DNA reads TGCGCCAGCAGCTTGGATGGTGGCGGTCAGCCCCAGCATTTT.

The CDR3 sequence is CASSYGTGGSSPLHF. CDR3 in DNA: TGTGCCAGCAGTTACGGGACAGGGGGTTCTTCACCCCTCCACTTT. V is TRBV6-2 or TRBV6-3 and J is TRBJ1-6; 11 bases match TRBD1. Trimming cost V 2 bases and J 9 bases; bases outside gene matches: 3. The CDR3 is 15 amino acids. Looked up from germline, CDR1 is MNHEY and CDR2 is SVGEGT.

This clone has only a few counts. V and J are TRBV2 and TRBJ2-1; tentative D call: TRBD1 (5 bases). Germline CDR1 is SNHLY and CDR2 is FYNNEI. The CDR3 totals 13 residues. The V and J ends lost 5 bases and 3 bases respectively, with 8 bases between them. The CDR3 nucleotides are TGTGCCAGCAGTCAGGGAATCTACAATGAGCAGTTCTTC. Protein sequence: CASSQGIYNEQFF. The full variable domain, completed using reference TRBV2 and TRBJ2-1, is EPEVTQTPSHQVTQMGQEVILRCVPISNHLYFYWYRQILGQKVEFLVSFYNNEISEKSEIFDDQFSVERPDGSNFTLKIRSTKLEDSAMYFCASSQGIYNEQFFGPGTRLTVL.

DNA for the CDR3: TGTGCCAGCAGTTCGACAGGGGGTCTTTCGCAGCAGTACTTC. Protein product: CASSSTGGLSQQYF. The chain has TRBV28 and TRBJ2-7, with 9 bases fitting TRBD1. The CDR3 has 14 residues. With 4 bases clipped from V and 8 bases from J, the junction kept 9 bases outside the gene matches. Germline V gives CDR1 MDHEN, CDR2 SYDVKM.

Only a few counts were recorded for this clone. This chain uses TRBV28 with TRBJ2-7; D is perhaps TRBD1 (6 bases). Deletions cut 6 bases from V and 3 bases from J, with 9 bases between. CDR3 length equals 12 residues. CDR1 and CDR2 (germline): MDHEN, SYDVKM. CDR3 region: CASSQGHYEQYF. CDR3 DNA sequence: TGTGCCAGCAGCCAGGGACACTACGAGCAGTACTTC.

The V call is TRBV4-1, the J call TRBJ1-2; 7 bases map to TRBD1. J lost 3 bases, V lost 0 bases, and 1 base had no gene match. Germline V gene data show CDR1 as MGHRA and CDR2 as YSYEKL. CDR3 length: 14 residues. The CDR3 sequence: CASSQEDRDYGYTF. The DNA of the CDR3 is TGCGCCAGCAGCCAAGAAGACAGGGACTATGGCTACACCTTC.

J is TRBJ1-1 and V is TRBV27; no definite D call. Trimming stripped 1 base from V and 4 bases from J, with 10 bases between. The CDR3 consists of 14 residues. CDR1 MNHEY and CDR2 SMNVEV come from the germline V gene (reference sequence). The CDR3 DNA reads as TGTGCCAGCAGTTTATTGGAGGGTATCACTGAAGCTTTCTTT. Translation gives CASSLLEGITEAFF.

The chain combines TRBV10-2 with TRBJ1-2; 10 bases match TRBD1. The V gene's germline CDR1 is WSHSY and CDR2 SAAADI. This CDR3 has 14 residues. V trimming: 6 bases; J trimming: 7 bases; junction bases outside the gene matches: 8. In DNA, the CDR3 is TGCGCCAGCAGGGACACTGGGACAGGGGCTGGCTACACCTTC. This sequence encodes CASRDTGTGAGYTF.

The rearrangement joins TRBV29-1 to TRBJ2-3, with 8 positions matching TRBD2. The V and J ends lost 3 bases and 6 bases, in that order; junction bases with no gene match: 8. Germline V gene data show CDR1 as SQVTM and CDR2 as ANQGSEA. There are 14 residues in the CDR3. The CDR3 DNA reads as TGCAGCGTTGACCCGACTAGCGATCCCGATACGCAGTATTTT. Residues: CSVDPTSDPDTQYF.

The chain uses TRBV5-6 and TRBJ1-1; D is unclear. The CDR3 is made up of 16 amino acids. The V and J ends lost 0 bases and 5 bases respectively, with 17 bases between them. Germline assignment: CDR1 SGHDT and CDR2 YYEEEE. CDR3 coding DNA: TGTGCCAGCAGCTTGGAATACGGGGTTTGGGGTACTGAAGCTTTCTTT. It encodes CASSLEYGVWGTEAFF.

The CDR3: CASSPLYERGGQETQYF. The CDR3 DNA sequence: TGTGCCAGCAGCCCCCTTTATGAGCGGGGGGGACAAGAGACCCAGTACTTC. The chain is built from TRBV7-2 and TRBJ2-5; 10 bases align to TRBD2. Germline lookup yields CDR1 SGHTA and CDR2 FQGNSA. The V segment lost 5 bases and the J segment 2 bases; nucleotides outside the gene matches: 11. The CDR3 totals 17 residues.

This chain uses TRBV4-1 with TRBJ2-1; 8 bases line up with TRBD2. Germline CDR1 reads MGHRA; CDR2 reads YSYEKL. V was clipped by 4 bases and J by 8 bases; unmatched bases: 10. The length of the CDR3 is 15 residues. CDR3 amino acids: CASSPPGLDVYEQFF. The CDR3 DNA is TGCGCCAGCAGCCCTCCGGGACTAGATGTCTATGAGCAGTTCTTC.

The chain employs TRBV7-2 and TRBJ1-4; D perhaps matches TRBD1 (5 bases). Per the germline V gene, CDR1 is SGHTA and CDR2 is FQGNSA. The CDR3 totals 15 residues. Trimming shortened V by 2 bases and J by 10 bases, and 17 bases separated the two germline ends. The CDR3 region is CASSLYSEGARKLFF. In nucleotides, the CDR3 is TGTGCCAGCAGCTTATATTCCGAAGGGGCGCGAAAACTGTTTTTT.

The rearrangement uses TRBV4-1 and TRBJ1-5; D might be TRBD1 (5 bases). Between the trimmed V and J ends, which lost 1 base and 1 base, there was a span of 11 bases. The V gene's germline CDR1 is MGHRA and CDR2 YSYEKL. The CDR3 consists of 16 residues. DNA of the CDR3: TGCGCCAGCAGCCAAGGCCCAGGGCAGAGCAATCAGCCCCAGCATTTT. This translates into CASSQGPGQSNQPQHF.

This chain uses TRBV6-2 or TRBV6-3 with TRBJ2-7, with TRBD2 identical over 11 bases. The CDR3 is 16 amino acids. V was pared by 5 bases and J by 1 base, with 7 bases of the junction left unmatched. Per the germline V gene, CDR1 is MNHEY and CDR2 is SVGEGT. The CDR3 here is CASSRFGTSGSYEQYF. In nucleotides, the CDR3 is TGTGCCAGCAGTCGTTTCGGGACTAGCGGTTCCTACGAGCAGTACTTC.

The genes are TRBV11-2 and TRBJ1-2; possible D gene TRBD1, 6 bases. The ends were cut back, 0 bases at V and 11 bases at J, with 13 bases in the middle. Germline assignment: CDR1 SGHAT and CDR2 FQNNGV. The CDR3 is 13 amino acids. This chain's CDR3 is CASSLDRRQDYTF. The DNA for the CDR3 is TGTGCCAGCAGCTTAGATCGAAGACAGGATTACACCTTC.

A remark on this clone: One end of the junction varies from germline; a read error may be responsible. The CDR3 protein is CASSLERAGGMANEKLFF. DNA for the CDR3: TGTGCTAGCAGCTTAGAGAGGGCAGGGGGCATGGCTAATGAAAAACTGTTTTTT. V gene TRBV7-7 combines with J gene TRBJ1-4; 8 nucleotides align to TRBD1. Germline values: CDR1 SSHAT, CDR2 FNYEAQ (reference sequence). The CDR3 extends over 18 amino acids.

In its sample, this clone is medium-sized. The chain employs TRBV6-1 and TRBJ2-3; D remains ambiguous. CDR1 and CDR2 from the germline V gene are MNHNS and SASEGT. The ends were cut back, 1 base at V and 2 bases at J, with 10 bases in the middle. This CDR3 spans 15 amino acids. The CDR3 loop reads CASSEEDGSTDTQYF. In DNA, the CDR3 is TGTGCCAGCAGTGAAGAAGACGGGTCCACAGATACGCAGTATTTT.

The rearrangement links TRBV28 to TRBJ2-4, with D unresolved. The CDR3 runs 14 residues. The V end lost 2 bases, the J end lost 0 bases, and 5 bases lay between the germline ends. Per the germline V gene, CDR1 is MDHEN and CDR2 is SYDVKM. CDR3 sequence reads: CASSLRVAKNIQYF. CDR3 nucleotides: TGTGCCAGCAGTTTACGGGTAGCCAAAAACATTCAGTACTTC.

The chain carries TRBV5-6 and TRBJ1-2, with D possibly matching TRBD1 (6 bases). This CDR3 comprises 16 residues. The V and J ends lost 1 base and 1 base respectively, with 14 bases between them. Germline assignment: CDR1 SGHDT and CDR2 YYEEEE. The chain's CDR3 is CASSLWGDRSNYGYTF. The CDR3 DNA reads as TGTGCCAGCAGCTTGTGGGGAGACAGGAGTAACTATGGCTACACCTTC.

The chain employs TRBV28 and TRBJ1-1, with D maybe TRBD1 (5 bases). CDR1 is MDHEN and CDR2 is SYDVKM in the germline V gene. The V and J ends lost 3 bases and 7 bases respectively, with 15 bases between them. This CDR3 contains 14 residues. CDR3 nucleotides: TGTGCCAGCAGTTTGGGGGGGATGGACGGTGAAGCTTTCTTT. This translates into CASSLGGMDGEAFF.

The CDR3 reads CASSRLEGGVMSYNEQFF. CDR3 in DNA: TGCGCCAGCAGCCGACTTGAGGGCGGGGTTATGTCCTACAATGAGCAGTTCTTC. J is TRBJ2-1 and V is TRBV5-1, with a possible D match to TRBD2 (6 bases). This CDR3 contains 18 residues. Germline values: CDR1 SGHRS, CDR2 YFSETQ. Trimming removed 4 bases at V and 1 base at J, with 21 bases between.